One sample yielded the 3 T cell receptor beta chains listed below, sequenced in a study of cytomegalovirus exposure and HLA in healthy donors. 60 Vbeta and 13 Jbeta primers were used in PCR. The table came from immunoSEQ multiplex PCR; TCRdb's copy has only in-frame clones and leaves some out. The sample carries approximately 150,000 clones, roughly three quarters recorded once. The specimen was PBMCs. The receptors were gathered from a male donor in good health and CMV-seropositive.

This clone was seen a single time. The V call is TRBV6-1, the J call TRBJ2-1; 11 bases match TRBD2. Losses at the gene ends were 3 bases for V and 7 bases for J; bases not matched to a gene: 5. CDR1 is MNHNS, CDR2 SASEGT, per germline. This CDR3 region has 15 residues. CDR3: CASSDSGGAINEQFF. Here the CDR3 DNA reads TGTGCCAGCAGTGATAGCGGGGGGGCCATAAATGAGCAGTTCTTC.

The genes are TRBV29-1 and TRBJ1-2, with D possibly matching TRBD1 (5 bases). The CDR3 spans 11 residues. The V and J ends lost 6 bases and 6 bases respectively, with 11 bases between them. From germline, CDR1 is SQVTM and CDR2 ANQGSEA. The CDR3 DNA is TGCAGCGTGTTTCAGGGAAATGGCTACACCTTC. Translated: CSVFQGNGYTF.

This clone was counted between two and nine times. The germline gene is not matched at one end of the junction; a read error may be the cause. The chain combines TRBV9 with TRBJ1-2, with 8 bases that match TRBD1. The CDR3 contains 14 residues. Germline V gene sequence: CDR1 SGDLS, CDR2 YYNGEE. CDR3 sequence: CASSERTGNSGYTF. CDR3 DNA: TGTGCCAGCAGCGAGAGGACAGGGAACTCTGGCTACACCTTC. Based on the CDR3 plus reference TRBV9 and TRBJ1-2, the full variable domain is DSGVTQTPKHLITATGQRVTLRCSPRSGDLSVYWYQQSLDQGLQFLIQYYNGEERAKGNILERFSAQQFPDLHSELNLSSLELGDSALYFCASSERTGNSGYTFGSGTRLTVV.